The clone carrying this TCR beta chain was detected many times. The CDR3 extends 3 residues past the end of the read, so its final part is completed from the germline J gene. The sample comes from a study of T cell clonality in common variable immunodeficiency. Trimming shortened V by 5 bases and J by 2 bases, and 10 bases separated the two germline ends. The CDR3 consists of 13 residues. Germline assignment: CDR1 SQVTM and CDR2 ANQGSEA. Assay: immunoSEQ multiplex PCR; the TCRdb copy retains only in-frame clones and omits some. The sample was found to contain 40,000 to 65,000 clones, and every one recurs.

This TCR was recovered from a person between 18 and 75 years old in good health. V gene TRBV29-1 combines with J gene TRBJ1-3; tentative D call: TRBD1 (5 bases). Sequenced sample: peripheral blood mononuclear cells. The CDR3 DNA, read in part, is TGCAGCGTTTCCTCAGGGCCTGGAAACACC. It specifies CSVSSGPGNT. The whole CDR3 protein is CSVSSGPGNTIYF. Full variable domain (rest looked up from reference TRBV29-1 and TRBJ1-3): SAVISQKPSRDICQRGTSLTIQCQVDSQVTMMFWYRQQPGQSLTLIATANQGSEATYESGFVIDKFPISRPNLTFSTLTVSNMSPEDSSIYLCSVSSGPGNTIYFGEGSWLTVV.